This TCR beta chain was sequenced for a study of blood T cell repertoires in COVID-19. About the research overall: The origin of the acute and convalescent COVID-19 samples was the United States, Italy and Spain. Sample material is recorded as cDNA or gDNA derived from T cells, B-cell-depleted T cells, or PBMCs.

The CDR3 consists of 12 residues. The germline gives CDR1 SGHTA, CDR2 FQGNSA. V shed 5 bases and J shed 5 bases, with 9 bases lying between them. Authors' processing steps: Reference gene primer amplification gave estimated nucleated cell counts. Sequencing used immunoSEQ multiplex PCR; TCRdb keeps in-frame clones, though not all of them. That table supplies the V and J calls and clone size; D and trimming were determined from the DNA. The sample lists more than 35,000 clones; 80% to 90% were seen once. The J gene is TRBJ1-2, the V gene TRBV7-2; D unresolved. The TCR sequence derives from a human donor in a cohort sampled during active COVID-19. The sample was peripheral blood. The CDR3: CASSPDGYGYTF. CDR3 coding DNA: TGTGCCAGCAGCCCTGACGGGTATGGCTACACCTTC.